The next 15 T cell receptor beta chains were all read from a single sample in a study of blood T cell repertoires in COVID-19 (dated by TCRdb to 2018 to 2021). Library creation used the immunoSEQ multiplex PCR assay. TCRdb took this table from immuneACCESS and kept in-frame rearrangements with V and J called. Such tables lack part of the clones; where checked against another copy, unresolved V genes explain under half of the gap, and the rest is unexplained. For this sample there are approximately 240,000 clones; roughly 80% appear just once. 4.5% to 6% of the sample is taken by the ten largest. Sequencing input: peripheral blood. The origin of the receptors is a woman aged 80 or older with active or convalescent COVID-19.

This CDR3 reads CASSFQTGTSYEQYF. In nucleotides, the CDR3 is TGCGCCAGCAGCTTTCAGACAGGGACCTCCTACGAGCAGTACTTC. The J gene is TRBJ2-7, the V gene TRBV5-1; 7 bases map to TRBD1. Trimming removed 2 bases from V and 0 bases from J; junction bases left unmatched: 5. Germline lookup yields CDR1 SGHRS and CDR2 YFSETQ. The CDR3 is 15 amino acids.

The chain couples TRBV10-3 to TRBJ2-7; TRBD1 aligns across 8 bases. This CDR3 is built from 15 residues. With 4 bases clipped from V and 3 bases from J, the junction kept 8 bases outside the gene matches. Per germline, CDR1 ENHRY and CDR2 SYGVKD. CDR3 residues: CAISGGDRRNYEQYF. DNA for the CDR3: TGTGCCATCAGTGGGGGGGACAGGAGAAACTACGAGCAGTACTTC.

The chain recombines TRBV5-1 with TRBJ1-3; 9 nucleotides line up with TRBD1. The CDR3 has 16 residues. The germline V gene encodes CDR1 SGHRS and CDR2 YFSETQ. V shed 0 bases and J 1 base; nucleotides not matched to a gene: 2. The CDR3 here is CASSLGGQGSGNTIYF. Here the CDR3 DNA reads TGCGCCAGCAGCTTGGGCGGACAGGGGTCTGGAAACACCATATATTTT.

This clone appeared a single time. This chain links TRBV7-9 with TRBJ1-5, with TRBD1 identical over 10 bases. Germline V CDR1 and CDR2: SEHNR, FQNEAQ (reference sequence). The CDR3 loop spans 14 amino acids. The V segment lost 1 base and the J segment 9 bases; nucleotides outside the gene matches: 3. The CDR3 loop reads CASSLVGTGAPQHF. The CDR3 nucleotides are TGTGCCAGCAGCTTAGTGGGGACAGGGGCGCCCCAGCATTTT.

The J gene is TRBJ2-1, the V gene TRBV5-1; the match to TRBD2 covers 9 bases. This CDR3 contains 18 residues. Trimming removed 0 bases from V and 7 bases from J; junction bases left unmatched: 14. In germline, CDR1 is SGHRS, CDR2 YFSETQ. The chain's CDR3 is CASSLVPRVIAGVNEQFF. The DNA of the CDR3 is TGCGCCAGCAGCTTGGTACCCAGGGTGATAGCGGGAGTGAATGAGCAGTTCTTC.

The chain employs TRBV28 and TRBJ2-2; tentative D call: TRBD2 (5 bases). Germline CDR1 and CDR2: MDHEN and SYDVKM. V lost 4 bases, J lost 8 bases, and 8 bases lay in between. CDR3 length equals 12 residues. The CDR3 here is CASSSAGGELFF. CDR3 in DNA: TGTGCCAGCAGTTCCGCGGGTGGGGAGCTGTTTTTT.

This chain uses TRBV30 with TRBJ1-6; D possibly corresponds to TRBD1 (6 bases). Germline-derived CDR1 and CDR2 are GTSNPN and SVGIG (reference sequence). CDR3 size: 13 residues. Trimming took 0 bases from V and 8 from J, leaving 8 bases between them. CDR3 coding DNA: TGTGCCTGGAGTGTAGCAGGGGATTCACCCCTCCACTTT. Translated, it gives CAWSVAGDSPLHF.

The rearrangement uses TRBV15 and TRBJ1-6; 9 bases agree with TRBD1. J was trimmed by 2 bases and V by 3 bases; bases with no gene match: 23. Germline V gene lookup returns CDR1 LNHNV and CDR2 YYDKDF (reference sequence). The CDR3 consists of 23 residues. The CDR3, as DNA: TGTGCCACCAGCAGGGTTTCCGGGACAGGGTTTTTCATTGGTACTACCTATAATTCACCCCTCCACTTT. This sequence encodes CATSRVSGTGFFIGTTYNSPLHF.

The genes are TRBV18 and TRBJ2-7; 7 bases are a match to TRBD1. Trimming took 5 bases from V and 2 from J; bases not matched to a gene: 9. This CDR3 contains 15 residues. CDR1 and CDR2 (germline): KGHSH, LQKENI. As DNA, the CDR3 is TGTGCCAGCTCAGTTCAACAGGGGTCCGCCTACGAGCAGTACTTC. It is translated as CASSVQQGSAYEQYF.

This clone showed up just once. The chain carries TRBV5-1 and TRBJ2-6, with D unresolved. The CDR3 runs 15 residues. V was trimmed by 0 bases and J by 0 bases, leaving 4 bases between them. The V gene's germline CDR1 is SGHRS and CDR2 YFSETQ. CDR3 nucleotide sequence: TGCGCCAGCAGCTTGGACAGCTCTGGGGCCAACGTCCTGACTTTC. Its protein product is CASSLDSSGANVLTF.

The chain couples TRBV18 to TRBJ1-1; 7 nucleotides align to TRBD1. The CDR3 runs to 12 residues. Germline assignment: CDR1 KGHSH and CDR2 LQKENI. With V trimmed by 3 bases and J by 6 bases, 1 base remained unmatched. CDR3 sequence reads: CASSPDRAEAFF. The CDR3 DNA sequence: TGTGCCAGCTCACCCGACAGGGCTGAAGCTTTCTTT.

The genes are TRBV28 and TRBJ2-7; a possible D gene is TRBD2 (6 bases). Germline V gene sequence: CDR1 MDHEN, CDR2 SYDVKM. The CDR3 sequence is 13 residues long. V lost 7 bases and J 2 bases, leaving 12 bases between the germline ends. Here the CDR3 reads CASNGGTPYEQYF. The CDR3 DNA sequence: TGTGCCAGCAACGGCGGGACCCCCTACGAGCAGTACTTC.

The genes are TRBV5-1 and TRBJ2-1; TRBD2 aligns across 9 bases. The CDR3 runs 16 residues. Per the germline V gene, CDR1 is SGHRS and CDR2 is YFSETQ. The J segment lost 6 bases and the V segment lost 1 base, leaving 8 bases of the junction unmatched. The CDR3 sequence: CASSLSAREGRNEQFF. CDR3 DNA sequence: TGCGCCAGCAGCTTGAGTGCGCGGGAGGGCCGCAATGAGCAGTTCTTC.

The chain carries TRBV30 and TRBJ1-2; TRBD1 matches at 12 bases. Germline V gives CDR1 GTSNPN, CDR2 SVGIG (reference sequence). CDR3 size: 17 residues. J was trimmed by 4 bases and V by 1 base; bases with no gene match: 10. The CDR3: CAWSGGQGAPLGYGYTF. The CDR3 DNA is TGTGCCTGGAGTGGGGGACAGGGGGCCCCACTAGGCTATGGCTACACCTTC.

The chain couples TRBV29-1 to TRBJ1-1; 9 bases match TRBD1. With 7 bases clipped from V and 1 base from J, the junction kept 4 bases outside the gene matches. The CDR3 extends over 13 amino acids. Germline assignment: CDR1 SQVTM and CDR2 ANQGSEA. CDR3 DNA sequence: TGCAGCGGTTCGGGACAGGGGAACACTGAAGCTTTCTTT. It translates to CSGSGQGNTEAFF.